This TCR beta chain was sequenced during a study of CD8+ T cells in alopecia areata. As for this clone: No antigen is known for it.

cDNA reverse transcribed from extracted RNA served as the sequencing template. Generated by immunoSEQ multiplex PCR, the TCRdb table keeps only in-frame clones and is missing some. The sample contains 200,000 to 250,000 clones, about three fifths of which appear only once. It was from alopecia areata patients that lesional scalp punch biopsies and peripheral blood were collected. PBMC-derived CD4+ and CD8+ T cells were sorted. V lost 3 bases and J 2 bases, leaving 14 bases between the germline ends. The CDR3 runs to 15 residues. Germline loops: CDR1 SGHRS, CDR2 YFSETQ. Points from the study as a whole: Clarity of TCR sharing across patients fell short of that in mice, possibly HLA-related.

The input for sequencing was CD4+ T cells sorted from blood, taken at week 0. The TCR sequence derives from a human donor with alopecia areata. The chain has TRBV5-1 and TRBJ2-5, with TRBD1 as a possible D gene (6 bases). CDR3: CASSSKGQSQETQYF. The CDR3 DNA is TGCGCCAGCAGCTCAAAGGGACAATCACAAGAGACCCAGTACTTC.